The 11 T cell receptor beta chains in this list originate from one sample, sequenced in a study of human T cells and chemical hapten exposure. Noted time point: pre-sensitization, week 0. Treatment denoted: therapeutic diphenylcyclopropenone sensitization with weekly scalp DPC. TCRdb redid the calling of the RACE reads with MiXCR, one entry per CDR3 protein. The repertoire holds 350,000 to 400,000 distinct CDR3 sequences, with 4.5% to 6% as singletons. The sample was whole blood, taken in connection with sensitization to the hapten diphenylcyclopropenone (DPC). The origin of the receptors is a woman in her forties or fifties with alopecia areata. Some clones in this sample may be carry-over from other donors' samples.

There are a few counts of this clonotype. The genes are TRBV11-2 and TRBJ1-5; the D is unclear. This CDR3 has 15 residues. V was trimmed by 5 bases and J by 5 bases, leaving 16 bases between them. Germline CDR1 and CDR2: SGHAT and FQNNGV. The CDR3 DNA sequence: TGTGCCAGCAGCCGGGTAGATCAGTCTGATCAGCCCCAGCATTTT. As protein: CASSRVDQSDQPQHF.

There are many counts of this clonotype. This sequence joins TRBV6-5 and TRBJ1-6; 7 bases fit TRBD1. V lost 6 bases, J lost 7 bases, and 9 bases stayed unmatched. CDR3 size: 15 residues. CDR1 is MNHEY, CDR2 SVGAGI, per germline. CDR3 sequence (DNA): TGTGCCAGCAGGGGTCCGACAGGGAACAATTCACCCCTCCACTTT. Translation: CASRGPTGNNSPLHF.

A few counts support this clonotype. J is TRBJ2-7 and V is TRBV20-1, with 11 nucleotides matching TRBD2. The germline V gene has CDR1 DFQATT and CDR2 SNEGSKA (reference sequence). CDR3 size: 14 residues. Trimming cost V 3 bases and J 7 bases; bases outside gene matches: 8. The CDR3 nucleotides are TGCAGTGCTAGTGGTGAACTAGCGGGAGTTGAGCAGTACTTC. This translates into CSASGELAGVEQYF.

This clonotype appeared many times. The chain carries TRBV7-9 and TRBJ1-1; possibly TRBD1 for D (5 bases). V lost 4 bases and J lost 6, with 9 bases in between. Germline assignment: CDR1 SEHNR and CDR2 FQNEAQ (reference sequence). The CDR3 sequence is 12 residues long. CDR3 sequence (DNA): TGTGCCAGCAGCTGGGAGGGGCCTGAAGCTTTCTTT. Its translation is CASSWEGPEAFF.

This clonotype was detected only a few times. The chain is built from TRBV29-1 and TRBJ2-4, with 10 nucleotides matching TRBD2. The V segment lost 0 bases and the J segment 2 bases; nucleotides outside the gene matches: 10. CDR3 length: 18 amino acids. CDR1 is SQVTM and CDR2 is ANQGSEA in the germline V gene. As DNA, the CDR3 is TGCAGCGTTGAAGATGGGTTCCTAGCGGGAGATCCCAAAAACATTCAGTACTTC. Its translation is CSVEDGFLAGDPKNIQYF.

Ten or more counts support this clonotype. V and J are TRBV3-1 and TRBJ1-1; D remains ambiguous. The CDR3 contains 14 residues. The ends were cut back, 0 bases at V and 0 bases at J, with 5 bases in the middle. Per germline, CDR1 LGHDT and CDR2 YNNKEL (reference sequence). CDR3 bases: TGTGCCAGCAGCCAAGAGGGTCTGAACACTGAAGCTTTCTTT. This sequence encodes CASSQEGLNTEAFF.

V gene TRBV29-1 combines with J gene TRBJ1-2; no clear D gene. The CDR3 has 11 amino acids. Trimming took 3 bases from V and 4 from J, leaving 6 bases between them. Germline CDR1 SQVTM, CDR2 ANQGSEA. The CDR3 DNA is TGCAGCGTTGATCCCGCCTATGGCTACACCTTC. Residues: CSVDPAYGYTF.

This clonotype was observed at least ten times. The V and J genes are TRBV12-3 or TRBV12-4 and TRBJ2-2, with 9 bases fitting TRBD2. The ends lost 5 bases at V and 6 bases at J; junction bases unmatched: 10. This CDR3 is 16 amino acids long. Here the CDR3 reads CASSPQRGASAGELFF. The CDR3 coding sequence is TGTGCCAGCAGTCCCCAGCGGGGGGCGTCCGCCGGGGAGCTGTTTTTT.

Comments on this clonotype: A read error is possible here, since a much larger clone lies one base away. V usage is TRBV6-2 or TRBV6-3 and J usage is TRBJ1-1; TRBD1 is a possible D gene (6 bases). CDR1 is MNHEY, CDR2 SVGEGT, per germline. CDR3 length: 13 residues. The CDR3: CTSSSVRGSEAFF. DNA of the CDR3: TGTACCAGCAGTTCGGTAAGGGGGTCTGAAGCTTTCTTT.

The chain has TRBV19 and TRBJ2-4, with D possibly being TRBD1 or TRBD2 (5 bases each). The CDR3 totals 15 residues. Germline V gene sequence: CDR1 LNHDA, CDR2 SQIVND (reference sequence). Trimming pared 1 base from V and 4 bases from J, leaving 11 bases between. The CDR3 reads CASSIGGRTKNIQYF. The CDR3 DNA is TGTGCCAGTAGTATAGGGGGACGGACGAAAAACATTCAGTACTTC. Based on the CDR3 plus reference TRBV19 and TRBJ2-4, the full variable domain is DGGITQSPKYLFRKEGQNVTLSCEQNLNHDAMYWYRQDPGQGLRLIYYSQIVNDFQKGDIAEGYSVSREKKESFPLTVTSAQKNPTAFYLCASSIGGRTKNIQYFGAGTRLSVL.

This clonotype turned up a few times. This sequence joins TRBV4-3 and TRBJ1-2, with D tentatively TRBD1 (5 bases). Between the trimmed V and J ends, which lost 2 bases and 10 bases, there was a span of 20 bases. Germline-derived CDR1 and CDR2 are LGHNA and YSLEER. This CDR3 contains 15 residues. The CDR3: CASSQSLRAPPDYTF. The CDR3 DNA follows: TGCGCCAGCAGCCAAAGTCTCAGGGCTCCCCCTGACTACACCTTC.